The source of this T cell receptor (beta chain) is a study of T cell responses to AZD1222 COVID-19 vaccine. Study-level results: Compared with day 0, the breadth and depth of the Spike-specific TCR repertoire rose significantly after two doses of AZD1222. Targeting of unmutated variant regions was reportedly seen in nearly half of spike-specific TCRs.

To note about this clone: Its target is not known.

Clones were read by immunoSEQ multiplex PCR, and TCRdb kept only the in-frame ones, dropping some. This table holds 98,000 or so clones, approximately 84% found once. The length of the CDR3 is 14 residues. Deletions cut 1 base from V and 2 bases from J, with 9 bases between. The germline CDR1 and CDR2 sequences are SGHVS and FQNEAQ. The TCR sequence derives from an adult who received the AZD1222 COVID-19 vaccine. This rearrangement joins TRBV7-8 to TRBJ2-7; perhaps TRBD2 as D (6 bases). The sequencing used peripheral blood, collected 28 days after the second AZD1222 dose. Here the CDR3 DNA reads TGTGCCAGCAGCTTAGAACCGGGGGCCTACGAGCAGTACTTC. This codes for CASSLEPGAYEQYF.